This T cell receptor (beta chain) was sequenced in a study of cytomegalovirus exposure and HLA in healthy donors. Study summary: Genotyping showed roughly 76% of over 350 donors falling in the Caucasian-associated ancestry cluster.

The donors (healthy individuals) were bone marrow donors. The germline V gene has CDR1 MDHEN and CDR2 SYDVKM. The CDR3 has 16 amino acids. V trimming: 3 bases; J trimming: 5 bases; junction bases outside the gene matches: 10. It was with 60 Vbeta and 13 Jbeta primers that the PCR ran. Libraries were prepared by immunoSEQ multiplex PCR; TCRdb keeps only in-frame clonotypes and omits some of them. The sample lists tens of thousands of clones, roughly 80% seen once, with 2.1% in the top ten. Note on this clone: No antigen is known for it.

The study, taken as a whole, reports: A later analysis, which compared TCR beta chains of equal frequency, found the HLA-associated ones more clonally expanded. Likely technical artifact: a cluster of highly shared sequence variants.

The chain has TRBV28 and TRBJ2-1; TRBD2 aligns across 7 bases. The origin of this receptor is a man between 18 and 35 years old in good health and CMV-seronegative. The sequencing sample was made of PBMCs. CDR3: CASSFDRTSFHNEQFF. The CDR3, as DNA: TGTGCCAGCAGTTTCGATCGGACTAGTTTCCACAATGAGCAGTTCTTC. The full variable domain, with the rest looked up from reference TRBV28 and TRBJ2-1, is DVKVTQSSRYLVKRTGEKVFLECVQDMDHENMFWYRQDPGLGLRLIYFSYDVKMKEKGDIPEGYSVSREKKERFSLILESASTNQTSMYLCASSFDRTSFHNEQFFGPGTRLTVL.